One and the same sample provided the 5 T cell receptor beta chains below, sequenced in a study of cytomegalovirus exposure and HLA in healthy donors. Primers included in the PCR were 60 Vbeta and 13 Jbeta primers. The repertoire was sequenced with immunoSEQ multiplex PCR; TCRdb's copy has only in-frame clones and lacks some. The sample shows roughly 200,000 clones, 80% to 90% of them seen only once. What was sequenced was PBMCs. The receptors come from a man aged 30 to 39 in good health and CMV-seronegative.

V is TRBV9 and J is TRBJ2-2; TRBD2 is a possible D gene (5 bases). From germline, CDR1 is SGDLS and CDR2 YYNGEE. The CDR3 contains 15 residues. V was clipped by 4 bases and J by 5 bases, with 15 bases between them. The CDR3 loop is CASSPEGRGTGELFF. The CDR3 DNA reads as TGTGCCAGCAGCCCCGAGGGAAGAGGGACCGGGGAGCTGTTTTTT.

The rearrangement joins TRBV19 to TRBJ1-4; tentatively, D is TRBD1 (5 bases). Germline V gene data show CDR1 as LNHDA and CDR2 as SQIVND (reference sequence). This CDR3 has 12 amino acids. The ends were cut back, 6 bases at V and 6 bases at J, with 8 bases in the middle. CDR3 DNA: TGTGCCAGTAGGCGGGGGGATGAAAAACTGTTTTTT. Translation gives CASRRGDEKLFF.

This clone was seen a handful of times. This chain links TRBV10-3 with TRBJ1-1; D is unresolved. Germline loops: CDR1 ENHRY, CDR2 SYGVKD. Trimming pared 5 bases from V and 0 bases from J, leaving 16 bases between. The CDR3 consists of 16 residues. CDR3 in DNA: TGTGCCATCAGTTTGTGGGAGAAAACCATGAACACTGAAGCTTTCTTT. Protein sequence: CAISLWEKTMNTEAFF.

V usage is TRBV5-1 and J usage is TRBJ2-7; possible D gene TRBD2, 5 bases. The CDR3 sequence is 18 residues long. Trimming stripped 2 bases from V and 4 bases from J, with 25 bases between. Per the germline V gene, CDR1 is SGHRS and CDR2 is YFSETQ. The CDR3 here is CASSLGRHLPEPRYEQYF. CDR3 DNA: TGCGCCAGCAGCTTAGGGAGACACCTCCCGGAACCCAGGTACGAGCAGTACTTC.

The chain carries TRBV15 and TRBJ2-2; 8 bases are a match to TRBD2. Trimming at V came to 5 bases and at J to 0 bases, leaving 8 bases not matched to a gene. This CDR3 comprises 17 residues. Germline V gene data show CDR1 as LNHNV and CDR2 as YYDKDF (reference sequence). The CDR3 loop reads CATSPTPGGANTGELFF. The CDR3 bases are TGTGCCACCAGCCCCACCCCGGGAGGGGCGAACACCGGGGAGCTGTTTTTT.